A selection of T cell receptor beta chains follows, all from one sample in a study of T cell responses to AZD1222 COVID-19 vaccine. Using immunoSEQ multiplex PCR, the repertoire was profiled, and TCRdb retains in-frame clones only, with some absent. The repertoire holds approximately 120,000 clones, with less than 90% as singletons. The sequenced sample was peripheral blood, obtained on day 0 of AZD1222 vaccination. The origin of the receptors is an adult in good health. The conserved cysteine and the conserved F or W are not part of the CDR3 here.

j_gene | v_gene | CDR3aa
TRBJ2-7 | TRBV28 | ASSSGYEQY
TRBJ1-1 | TRBV28 | ASSRTGPLNTEAF
TRBJ1-2 | TRBV19 | ASSIRGFDYT
TRBJ2-7 | TRBV15 | ATSRLGGTVAYEQY
TRBJ2-1 | TRBV7-4 | ASSPEGEGFNEQF
TRBJ1-3 | TRBV6-1 | ASSETTGLSGNTIY
TRBJ2-7 | TRBV11-3 | ASSPSSGTGIRYEQY
TRBJ2-3 | TRBV5-1 | ASSLAVSTDTQY
TRBJ1-4 | TRBV27 | ASGYRGQTPILF
TRBJ1-1 | TRBV5-1 | ASSLVPQQGGTEAF
TRBJ2-1 | TRBV30 | AWSVDRVRLGL
TRBJ2-5 | TRBV3-1/TRBV3-2 | ASSQDQKTQY
TRBJ1-3 | TRBV9 | ASSVAALPGNTIY
TRBJ1-6 | TRBV30 | AWSQGSSPLH
TRBJ2-1 | TRBV6-2/TRBV6-3 | ASSPRTGIEQF
TRBJ1-5 | TRBV6-5 | ASSYAGPYSNQPQH
TRBJ2-1 | TRBV27 | ASIRTSGFYEQF
TRBJ1-2 | TRBV7-9 | ASSLDGFGARVNGYT
TRBJ2-2 | TRBV7-8 | ASSLSGSNAGELF
TRBJ2-7 | TRBV10-1 | ASSASSGRNEQY
TRBJ2-1 | TRBV30 | AWSVMGDEQF
TRBJ1-5 | TRBV5-8 | ASSWDRSNQPQH
TRBJ2-5 | TRBV9 | ASSVAGGEETQY
TRBJ1-1 | TRBV5-8 | ASSLGVVATEAF
TRBJ2-2 | TRBV19 | ASTMYGGAEELF
TRBJ2-1 | TRBV7-2 | ASSFVAADYNEQF
TRBJ1-5 | TRBV28 | ASSLGYQPQH
TRBJ2-7 | TRBV6-1 | ASSETSGRYEQY
TRBJ1-3 | TRBV5-6 | ASSYSTGGSRNTIY
TRBJ2-3 | TRBV6-4 | ASRYREGTDTQY
TRBJ1-5 | TRBV9 | ASSAAGVPGPQH
TRBJ2-5 | TRBV4-2 | ASSPQLAGMQETQY
TRBJ1-6 | TRBV27 | ASSHGGTHYNSPLH
TRBJ1-5 | TRBV10-2 | ASSESKNQPQH
TRBJ1-1 | TRBV28 | ASSLRSTLRGTEAF
TRBJ2-3 | TRBV9 | ASSAGLAASTDTQY
TRBJ1-4 | TRBV6-5 | ASSYPTGVYEKLF
TRBJ1-1 | TRBV9 | ASSPQSILNTEAF
TRBJ2-3 | TRBV7-2 | ASSPMGGATDTQY
TRBJ2-3 | TRBV5-4 | ASSLGASGRLTDTQY
TRBJ1-5 | TRBV4-1 | ASSQSRGQPQH
TRBJ2-7 | TRBV3-1/TRBV3-2 | ASSKGQGANEQY
TRBJ1-4 | TRBV6-4 | ASSVGEEKLF
TRBJ2-5 | TRBV5-4 | ASSLWGRQQQQETQY
TRBJ1-1 | TRBV6-7 | ASSLQSSEAF
TRBJ2-7 | TRBV6-2/TRBV6-3 | ASSYSLPGGFSYEQY
TRBJ2-7 | TRBV5-6 | ASRLSGTNYEQY
TRBJ1-5 | TRBV12-5 | ASGVEQPQH
TRBJ2-7 | TRBV28 | ASSFGRTKSYEQY
TRBJ2-1 | TRBV27 | ASSFSAAYNEQF
TRBJ1-5 | TRBV6-5 | ASRTGTGNQPQH
TRBJ2-7 | TRBV27 | ASSSPSRSGGSYEQY
TRBJ1-1 | TRBV5-1 | ASSLGGGRTEAF
TRBJ2-2 | TRBV7-9 | ASSYDTGELF
TRBJ1-1 | TRBV11-1 | ASSLAFGGNTEAF
TRBJ2-1 | TRBV9 | ASSETSGGINEQF
TRBJ2-1 | TRBV18 | ASSLGRDSYNEQF